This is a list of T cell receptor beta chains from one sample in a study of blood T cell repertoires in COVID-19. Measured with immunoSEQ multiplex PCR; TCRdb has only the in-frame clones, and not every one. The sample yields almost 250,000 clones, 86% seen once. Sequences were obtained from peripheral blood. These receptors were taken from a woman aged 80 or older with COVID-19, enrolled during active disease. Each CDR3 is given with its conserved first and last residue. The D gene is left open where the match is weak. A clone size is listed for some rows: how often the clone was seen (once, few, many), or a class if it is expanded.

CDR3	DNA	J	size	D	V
CASLLDQPPVGQAFF	TGTGCCAGTCTTTTGGACCAACCCCCGGTGGGACAGGCTTTCTTC	TRBJ1-2	NA	TRBD1	TRBV2
CASTGQYNQPQHF	TGTGCAAGCACGGGACAGTACAATCAGCCCCAGCATTTT	TRBJ1-5	NA	TRBD1	TRBV2
CAISGSGGVGYTF	TGTGCCATCAGTGGGTCAGGGGGTGTTGGCTACACCTTC	TRBJ1-2	NA	TRBD1	TRBV10-3
CASSSDRANSPLHF	TGTGCCAGCAGTTCGGACAGGGCGAATTCACCCCTCCACTTT	TRBJ1-6	NA	TRBD1	TRBV6-5
CASRPPGGRYEQYF	TGTGCCAGCAGACCCCCCGGGGGACGATACGAGCAGTACTTC	TRBJ2-7	once	NA	TRBV6-5
CASSLWTGGVKLFF	TGTGCCAGCAGTTTATGGACAGGGGGCGTAAAACTGTTTTTT	TRBJ1-4	once	TRBD1	TRBV28
CASSEGRAFF	TGTGCCAGCAGTGAAGGGCGGGCTTTCTTT	TRBJ1-1	NA	NA	TRBV2
CASSFFGGGEDYGYTF	TGTGCCAGCAGTTTTTTTGGGGGAGGGGAGGACTATGGCTACACCTTC	TRBJ1-2	NA	NA	TRBV6-5
CASSLVRGRRTAGGYTF	TGTGCCAGCAGCTTAGTCCGTGGTCGGCGGACCGCGGGCGGCTACACCTTC	TRBJ1-2	NA	NA	TRBV11-2
CAISELKGAGNYGYTF	TGTGCCATCAGTGAGTTAAAGGGGGCGGGGAACTATGGCTACACCTTC	TRBJ1-2	NA	TRBD1	TRBV10-3
CASSVLAGGPYNEQFF	TGTGCCAGCAGCGTCCTAGCGGGGGGGCCCTACAATGAGCAGTTCTTC	TRBJ2-1	few	TRBD2	TRBV7-8